This T cell receptor (beta chain) was identified during a study of blood T cell repertoires in COVID-19 (dated by TCRdb to between 2020 and 2021). A note on the overall study: Collaborator samples came from the United States, Italy and Spain and covered acute and convalescent phases of COVID-19. The prospective study material was composed of cDNA or gDNA derived from T cells, B-cell-depleted T cells, or PBMCs. Deeply sampled blood TCRbeta repertoires from subjects exposed to, actively infected with, or recovered from COVID-19 were included in the dataset. The repertoires were released in a freely available public database meant as a resource for research on the immune response to SARS-CoV-2. The samples were drawn from the first 160 participants of the ongoing ImmuneRACE study and from 950 to 1,500 subjects provided by 6 global collaborators. A de-identified subject ID, COVID-19 status, age in years and sex were almost always included in the sample metadata. Where available, HLA class I and class II types were obtained from metadata supplied by the sample provider rather than from assay-based typing.

Regarding this clone: The antigen this receptor binds is unknown. No per-base quality is available; no much larger clone lies one base away.

From cysteine to phenylalanine, the CDR3 is 13 amino acids long. Here the CDR3 DNA is all that survives: 39 bases in frame from base 1. V loses 4 bases, J loses 7 bases, and the germline ends lie 14 bases apart. The germline V gene gives CDR1 as SGHRS and CDR2 as YFSETQ. What the study reported, not specific to this receptor: Clinical and demographic metadata were provided uncurated, with the amount varying by source and participant.

In the prospective study, participants were roughly 18 to 90 years old, resided in approximately 22 geographic areas of the United States, and were enrolled through a virtual design. To assign participants to cohorts, the prospective study relied on clinical history that participants themselves reported in a screening survey and a study questionnaire. In the prospective study, whole blood, serum and a nasopharyngeal or oropharyngeal swab were collected from each participant by mobile phlebotomists. Additional blood draws and questionnaires over a roughly two-month period could optionally be provided by prospective study participants. Prospective study blood samples were shipped either frozen or at room temperature before DNA extraction. The immunoSEQ Assay, a bias-controlled multiplex PCR, was used to amplify TCRbeta CDR3 regions from genomic DNA. As for how the authors treated the data: The number of nucleated cells in each sample was estimated from the amplification of reference gene primers within the assay. To quantify the absolute abundance of each unique TCRbeta CDR3 rearrangement, sequence reads were collapsed and filtered. Productive Simpson clonality was computed per sample as the square root of Simpson's diversity index over productive rearrangements. The clones in this table, taken by TCRdb from immuneACCESS, are in-frame only. Not every clone is retained; where verified, under half of the shortfall comes from an unresolved V gene, and the cause of the rest is unknown. The V and J calls and the clone size are those of that table, but D and trimming were determined from the DNA. In this sample the table shows about 230,000 clones, about 87% of which occur a single time. 2.5% of the sample rests with the top ten.

Sequenced: PBMCs or T cells enriched from blood (not recorded which). This receptor was obtained from a woman aged 40 to 55 with acute COVID-19. The chain employs TRBV5-1 and TRBJ1-2; possibly the D gene is TRBD1, per 5 matching bases. The DNA sequence is as follows: TGCGCCAGCAGCCTACCTGACAGAGCTGGCTACACCTTC. It encodes CASSLPDRAGYTF.